The rows below give T cell receptor beta chains drawn from one sample of a study of blood T cell repertoires in COVID-19. This table comes from immunoSEQ multiplex PCR, and its TCRdb copy is limited to in-frame clones, with some not included. The sample shows 110,000 to 150,000 clones, more than 80% of them seen only once. Sequencing used peripheral blood. These receptors originate from a woman over 75 in a cohort sampled during active or convalescent COVID-19. Both conserved end residues are part of each CDR3. Each record gives: clone size, J gene, V gene, D gene, CDR3 protein, CDR3 DNA. The D gene is left open where the match is weak. Where a row states a size, it is once, few, many or the class of an expanded clone; other rows omit it.

abundance: -
j_gene: TRBJ1-1
v_gene: TRBV18
d_gene: TRBD1
CDR3aa: CASSPHTGGDEAFF
CDR3nt: TGTGCCAGCTCACCCCATACAGGGGGGGATGAAGCTTTCTTT

abundance: -
j_gene: TRBJ2-7
v_gene: TRBV7-9
d_gene: TRBD2
CDR3aa: CASSLAGGTYEQYF
CDR3nt: TGTGCCAGCAGCTTAGCGGGGGGGACCTACGAGCAGTACTTC

abundance: once
j_gene: TRBJ1-2
v_gene: TRBV18
d_gene: -
CDR3aa: CASSYFKGAHGYTF
CDR3nt: TGTGCCAGCTCCTATTTTAAGGGAGCGCATGGCTACACCTTC

abundance: -
j_gene: TRBJ2-5
v_gene: TRBV7-3
d_gene: -
CDR3aa: CASSQGGETQYF
CDR3nt: TGTGCCAGCAGCCAGGGAGGAGAGACCCAGTACTTC

abundance: -
j_gene: TRBJ2-1
v_gene: TRBV6-2/TRBV6-3
d_gene: TRBD2
CDR3aa: CASSSIAGGLDEQFF
CDR3nt: TGTGCCAGCAGTTCCATAGCGGGGGGGCTAGATGAGCAGTTCTTC

abundance: -
j_gene: TRBJ1-1
v_gene: TRBV6-2/TRBV6-3
d_gene: TRBD1
CDR3aa: CASSRQGMNTEAFF
CDR3nt: TGTGCCAGCAGCCGACAGGGAATGAACACTGAAGCTTTCTTT

abundance: -
j_gene: TRBJ2-5
v_gene: TRBV5-1
d_gene: TRBD2
CDR3aa: CASSLAGSGAQETQYF
CDR3nt: TGCGCCAGCAGCCTTGCAGGTAGCGGGGCACAAGAGACCCAGTACTTC

abundance: few
j_gene: TRBJ2-7
v_gene: TRBV7-9
d_gene: TRBD1
CDR3aa: CASSFPGQGSEQYF
CDR3nt: TGTGCCAGCAGCTTTCCGGGACAGGGTTCCGAGCAGTACTTC

abundance: -
j_gene: TRBJ2-2
v_gene: TRBV5-4
d_gene: TRBD2
CDR3aa: CASSFFFGMRGGQTGELFF
CDR3nt: TGTGCCAGCAGCTTTTTTTTCGGAATGCGGGGGGGCCAGACCGGGGAGCTGTTTTTT

abundance: -
j_gene: TRBJ1-2
v_gene: TRBV5-1
d_gene: TRBD1
CDR3aa: CASSLERTGRGYTF
CDR3nt: TGCGCCAGCAGCTTGGAGAGGACAGGGAGGGGCTACACCTTC

abundance: -
j_gene: TRBJ1-5
v_gene: TRBV5-1
d_gene: TRBD1
CDR3aa: CASSQTGNQPQHF
CDR3nt: TGCGCCAGCAGCCAGACAGGGAATCAGCCCCAGCATTTT

abundance: -
j_gene: TRBJ1-2
v_gene: TRBV5-6
d_gene: TRBD1
CDR3aa: CASSLAGQGSNYGYTF
CDR3nt: TGTGCCAGCAGCTTGGCGGGACAGGGGTCGAACTATGGCTACACCTTC

abundance: few
j_gene: TRBJ2-3
v_gene: TRBV7-3
d_gene: TRBD1
CDR3aa: CASSTGQNTQYF
CDR3nt: TGTGCCAGCAGCACGGGACAGAACACGCAGTATTTT

abundance: few
j_gene: TRBJ1-3
v_gene: TRBV7-2
d_gene: TRBD1
CDR3aa: CASSLTGGSGNTIYF
CDR3nt: TGTGCCAGCAGCCTGACAGGGGGCTCTGGAAACACCATATATTTT

abundance: -
j_gene: TRBJ1-5
v_gene: TRBV7-9
d_gene: TRBD1
CDR3aa: CASSLVLGSGQGQLAQHF
CDR3nt: TGTGCCAGCAGCTTAGTATTGGGGTCGGGACAGGGGCAATTAGCCCAGCATTTT

abundance: -
j_gene: TRBJ2-5
v_gene: TRBV7-8
d_gene: -
CDR3aa: CASSYNQETQYF
CDR3nt: TGTGCCAGCAGCTATAACCAAGAGACCCAGTACTTC

abundance: -
j_gene: TRBJ1-3
v_gene: TRBV11-2
d_gene: -
CDR3aa: CASSLSRGNTIYF
CDR3nt: TGTGCCAGCAGCTTATCCAGGGGTAACACCATATATTTT

abundance: -
j_gene: TRBJ1-1
v_gene: TRBV28
d_gene: TRBD1
CDR3aa: CASSFGAGGMRTEAFF
CDR3nt: TGTGCCAGCAGTTTTGGCGCAGGGGGCATGAGGACTGAAGCTTTCTTT

abundance: -
j_gene: TRBJ2-5
v_gene: TRBV2
d_gene: TRBD2
CDR3aa: CASSALAGGQETQYF
CDR3nt: TGTGCCAGCAGTGCACTAGCGGGGGGGCAAGAGACCCAGTACTTC

abundance: -
j_gene: TRBJ1-6
v_gene: TRBV7-8
d_gene: -
CDR3aa: CASSLQTDSSYNSPLHF
CDR3nt: TGTGCCAGCAGCCTCCAGACAGACAGCTCCTATAATTCACCCCTCCACTTT

abundance: -
j_gene: TRBJ2-7
v_gene: TRBV3-1/TRBV3-2
d_gene: -
CDR3aa: CASRRGLDGEQYF
CDR3nt: TGTGCCAGCCGCCGGGGACTGGACGGCGAGCAGTACTTC

abundance: -
j_gene: TRBJ2-5
v_gene: TRBV5-6
d_gene: -
CDR3aa: CASSQVGRVQETQYF
CDR3nt: TGTGCCAGCAGCCAGGTTGGGCGCGTCCAAGAGACCCAGTACTTC

abundance: -
j_gene: TRBJ2-1
v_gene: TRBV6-4
d_gene: -
CDR3aa: CASSDEANNEQFF
CDR3nt: TGTGCCAGCAGTGACGAGGCCAACAATGAGCAGTTCTTC

abundance: -
j_gene: TRBJ1-1
v_gene: TRBV28
d_gene: TRBD1
CDR3aa: CASIRTGYTEAFF
CDR3nt: TGTGCCAGCATAAGGACAGGATACACTGAAGCTTTCTTT

abundance: -
j_gene: TRBJ1-5
v_gene: TRBV28
d_gene: TRBD1
CDR3aa: CASSWDYRGGSNQPQHF
CDR3nt: TGTGCCAGCAGTTGGGATTACAGGGGCGGCAGCAATCAGCCCCAGCATTTT

abundance: -
j_gene: TRBJ1-2
v_gene: TRBV5-1
d_gene: TRBD1
CDR3aa: CASSFQQGGYGYTF
CDR3nt: TGCGCCAGCAGCTTTCAACAGGGGGGATATGGCTACACCTTC

abundance: -
j_gene: TRBJ2-3
v_gene: TRBV9
d_gene: TRBD2
CDR3aa: CASSVEGTSGSSTDTQYF
CDR3nt: TGTGCCAGCAGCGTTGAGGGTACTAGCGGGAGTAGCACAGATACGCAGTATTTT

abundance: -
j_gene: TRBJ1-6
v_gene: TRBV15
d_gene: TRBD1
CDR3aa: CATSLRTGAGPLHF
CDR3nt: TGTGCCACCAGCCTAAGGACAGGGGCGGGACCCCTCCACTTT